This entry describes one T cell receptor beta chain. The antigen remains unidentified. Data came from immunoSEQ multiplex PCR; TCRdb stores just in-frame clones and leaves some out. The top ten hold roughly 1.7% of the sample, which has approximately 2,000,000 clones, 80% to 95% seen once. This specimen belongs to a study of shared clonotypes between healthy human individuals. As for the study in general: Each donor had three CD4 naive, three CD4 memory, two CD8 naive and one CD8 memory plate. General study results and limits: Among donors, the sharing of clonotypes was expected to be influenced by sequencing depth. Clonotypes shared by all four sorted-subset donors had higher generation probabilities than non-shared clonotypes.

Terminally differentiated effector memory CD45RA+ cells were excluded by CCR7 positive selection of CD45RO-negative cells. The material sequenced was naive CD8+ T cells from PBMCs. The receptor's source is a man between 18 and 29 years old in good health. Some clones in this sample may be carry-over from other donors' samples.

The CDR3 nucleotides read TGTGCCAGCACCCCTCGACGAGAGACCCAGTACTTC. It codes for CASTPRRETQYF. This chain connects TRBV7-2 to TRBJ2-5; D is uncertain. Germline values: CDR1 SGHTA, CDR2 FQGNSA. The CDR3 runs to 12 residues. Trimming cost V 7 bases and J 4 bases, with 10 bases left between them.